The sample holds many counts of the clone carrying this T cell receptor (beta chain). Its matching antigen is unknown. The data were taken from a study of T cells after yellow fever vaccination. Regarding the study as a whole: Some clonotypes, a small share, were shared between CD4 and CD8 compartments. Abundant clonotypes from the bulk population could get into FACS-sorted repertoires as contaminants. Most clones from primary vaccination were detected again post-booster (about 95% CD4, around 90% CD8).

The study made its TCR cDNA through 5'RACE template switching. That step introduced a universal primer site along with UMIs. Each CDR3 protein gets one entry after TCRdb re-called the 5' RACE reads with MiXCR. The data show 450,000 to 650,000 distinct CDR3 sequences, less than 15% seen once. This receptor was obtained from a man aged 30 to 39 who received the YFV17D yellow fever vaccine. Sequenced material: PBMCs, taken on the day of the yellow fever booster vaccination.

The CDR3 sequence: CASSLVSSGAYNEQFF. CDR3 coding DNA: TGCGCCAGCAGCTTGGTTTCCAGCGGGGCCTACAATGAGCAGTTCTTC. V is TRBV5-1 and J is TRBJ2-1; 7 bases are a match to TRBD2. V was pared by 0 bases and J by 2 bases, with 5 bases of the junction left unmatched. The CDR3 contains 16 residues. Per germline, CDR1 SGHRS and CDR2 YFSETQ.